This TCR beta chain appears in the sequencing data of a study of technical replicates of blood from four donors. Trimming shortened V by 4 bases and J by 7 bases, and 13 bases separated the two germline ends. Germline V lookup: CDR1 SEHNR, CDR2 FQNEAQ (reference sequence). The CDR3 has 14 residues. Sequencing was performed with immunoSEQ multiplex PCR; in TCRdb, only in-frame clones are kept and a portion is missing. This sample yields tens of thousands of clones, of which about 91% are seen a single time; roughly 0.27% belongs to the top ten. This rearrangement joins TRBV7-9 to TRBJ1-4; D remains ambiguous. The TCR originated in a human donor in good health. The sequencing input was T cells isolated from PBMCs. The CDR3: CASSSSGWSEKLFF. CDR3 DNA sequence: TGTGCCAGCAGCTCTTCCGGGTGGAGTGAAAAACTGTTTTTT.